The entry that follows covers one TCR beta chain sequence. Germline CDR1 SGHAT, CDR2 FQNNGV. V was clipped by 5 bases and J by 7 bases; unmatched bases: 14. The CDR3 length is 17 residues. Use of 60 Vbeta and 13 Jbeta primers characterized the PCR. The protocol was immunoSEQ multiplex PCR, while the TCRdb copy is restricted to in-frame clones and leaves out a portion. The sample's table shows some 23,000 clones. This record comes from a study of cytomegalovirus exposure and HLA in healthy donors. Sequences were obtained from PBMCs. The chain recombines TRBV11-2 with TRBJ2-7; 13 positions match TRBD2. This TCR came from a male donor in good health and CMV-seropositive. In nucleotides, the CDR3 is TGTGCCAGCAGCCCCGGCGGAACTAGCGGGGGGGCCGTGGAGCAGTACTTC. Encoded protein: CASSPGGTSGGAVEQYF.